These 16 T cell receptor beta chains share one sample of origin, sequenced in a study of cytomegalovirus exposure and HLA in healthy donors. Amplification used 60 Vbeta primers and 13 Jbeta primers. The protocol was immunoSEQ multiplex PCR, while the TCRdb copy is restricted to in-frame clones and leaves out a portion. The top ten clones hold 1.8% of a sample with over 200,000 clones, 60% to 80% of them seen once. Specimen: PBMCs. The origin of the receptors is a male donor in good health and CMV-seronegative.

V gene TRBV18 combines with J gene TRBJ1-2, with TRBD1 matching 7 bases. There are 18 residues in the CDR3. J gave up 1 base and V 2 bases, and 13 bases lay outside the gene matches. CDR1 and CDR2 (germline): KGHSH, LQKENI. Here the CDR3 DNA reads TGTGCCAGCTCACCAGGGACAGACCTTAACCCGATTAACTATGGCTACACCTTC. Encoded protein: CASSPGTDLNPINYGYTF.

V is TRBV6-1 and J is TRBJ1-1, with D perhaps TRBD1 (6 bases). Looked up from germline, CDR1 is MNHNS and CDR2 is SASEGT. The CDR3 is 13 residues long. V dropped 5 bases and J dropped 4 bases, with 11 bases sitting between them. DNA for the CDR3: TGTGCCAGCAGTACCCAGACAGGCACTGAAGCTTTCTTT. Translating gives CASSTQTGTEAFF.

Concerning this clone itself: The same CDR3 can be traced to other DNA sequences in this sample. CDR3: CASTGGAGTEAFF. The CDR3 DNA follows: TGTGCCAGCACAGGGGGCGCTGGGACTGAAGCTTTCTTT. This sequence joins TRBV2 and TRBJ1-1; 8 positions agree with TRBD1. Looked up from germline, CDR1 is SNHLY and CDR2 is FYNNEI. CDR3 length: 13 residues. V dropped 7 bases and J dropped 5; count of bases not matched to a gene: 6.

This chain joins TRBV7-9 and TRBJ2-3; D may be TRBD1 (6 bases). V was pared by 6 bases and J by 2 bases, with 15 bases between. CDR1 and CDR2 from the germline V gene are SEHNR and FQNEAQ (reference sequence). The CDR3 is 15 amino acids. The CDR3 loop reads CASRDPGHLTDTQYF. The CDR3, as DNA: TGTGCCAGCAGAGATCCGGGACACCTCACAGATACGCAGTATTTT.

This clone was seen more than once but under ten times. This chain links TRBV7-9 with TRBJ1-5; D is possibly TRBD1 (5 bases). V lost 4 bases to trimming and J lost 1 base, with 8 bases between them. Germline CDR1 is SEHNR and CDR2 is FQNEAQ (reference sequence). The length of the CDR3 is 14 residues. The CDR3 nucleotides read TGTGCCAGCAGCTGGGGGGAGAGCAATCAGCCCCAGCATTTT. Protein product: CASSWGESNQPQHF.

The chain has TRBV14 and TRBJ2-1; maybe TRBD2 (5 bases). The V gene's germline CDR1 is SGHDN and CDR2 FVKESK. The CDR3 consists of 15 residues. Trimming left V 4 bases short and J 2 bases short, with 12 bases between. This CDR3 is CASSLITGAYNEQFF. The CDR3 nucleotides read TGTGCCAGCAGCCTAATCACCGGGGCCTACAATGAGCAGTTCTTC. Complete variable domain (other parts from reference TRBV14 and TRBJ2-1): EAGVTQFPSHSVIEKGQTVTLRCDPISGHDNLYWYRRVMGKEIKFLLHFVKESKQDESGMPNNRFLAERTGGTYSTLKVQPAELEDSGVYFCASSLITGAYNEQFFGPGTRLTVL.

This clone has only a few counts. This rearrangement joins TRBV11-1 to TRBJ1-1; 10 nucleotides agree with TRBD1. The CDR3 runs to 18 residues. Unmatched junction bases numbered 9, after V lost 1 base and J lost 1 base. CDR1 SGHAT and CDR2 FQDESV come from the germline V gene (reference sequence). CDR3 DNA sequence: TGTGCCAGCAGCTTAGAGGAAAGACAGGGGGCACGGAACACTGAAGCTTTCTTT. It codes for CASSLEERQGARNTEAFF.

The V gene is TRBV5-4, the J gene TRBJ2-1, with a weak D call TRBD1 (7 bases). Trimming pared 4 bases from V and 0 bases from J, leaving 11 bases between. Germline CDR1 and CDR2: SGHNT and YYREEE (reference sequence). The CDR3 is 15 residues long. Here the CDR3 reads CASSRGTDSYNEQFF. The CDR3 DNA sequence: TGTGCCAGCAGCCGGGGGACAGACTCCTACAATGAGCAGTTCTTC.

The chain uses TRBV6-8 and TRBJ1-1; D gene ambiguous. CDR3 length equals 13 residues. Germline assignment: CDR1 MNHGY and CDR2 SAAAGT. The ends were cut back, 0 bases at V and 5 bases at J, with 7 bases in the middle. CDR3 loop: CASSYSTGTEAFF. In DNA form, the CDR3 reads TGTGCCAGCAGTTACTCGACGGGTACTGAAGCTTTCTTT.

This chain uses TRBV5-4 with TRBJ1-4; the D gene is possibly TRBD1 (5 bases). In germline, CDR1 is SGHNT, CDR2 YYREEE (reference sequence). This CDR3 has 14 amino acids. Trimming stripped 0 bases from V and 8 bases from J, with 11 bases between. The CDR3 region has the DNA TGTGCCAGCAGCTTGGCGGTCCGGGGGGAAAAACTGTTTTTT. Protein sequence: CASSLAVRGEKLFF.

The chain couples TRBV7-3 to TRBJ1-2, with D hard to call. With 3 bases removed from V and 4 bases from J, the gap between germline ends came to 9 bases. Germline CDR1 reads SGHTA; CDR2 reads FQGTGA. CDR3 length: 13 amino acids. DNA for the CDR3: TGTGCCAGCAGCTTTATCCGGGGCTATGGCTACACCTTC. Amino acids: CASSFIRGYGYTF.

The chain joins TRBV5-6 to TRBJ2-3; maybe TRBD1 (5 bases). CDR3 length equals 12 residues. The germline V gene has CDR1 SGHDT and CDR2 YYEEEE. Trimming left V 7 bases short and J 5 bases short, with 11 bases between. CDR3 loop: CASGQGEDTQYF. For the CDR3, the DNA is TGTGCCAGCGGCCAAGGGGAAGATACGCAGTATTTT. The full variable domain, in which reference TRBV5-6 and TRBJ2-3 provide the parts outside the CDR3, is DAGVTQSPTHLIKTRGQQVTLRCSPKSGHDTVSWYQQALGQGPQFIFQYYEEEERQRGNFPDRFSGHQFPNYSSELNVNALLLGDSALYLCASGQGEDTQYFGPGTRLTVL.

The J gene is TRBJ1-6, the V gene TRBV6-1, with TRBD1 identical over 8 bases. V trimming: 5 bases; J trimming: 7 bases; junction bases outside the gene matches: 4. This CDR3 is built from 14 residues. Germline lookup yields CDR1 MNHNS and CDR2 SASEGT. The CDR3 loop reads CASSQQGGNSPLHF. The DNA of the CDR3 is TGTGCCAGCAGTCAACAGGGGGGGAATTCACCCCTCCACTTT.

As for this clone: This same CDR3 is encoded by further DNA sequences in the sample. The genes are TRBV9 and TRBJ1-1, with 9 positions matching TRBD1. Germline CDR1 is SGDLS and CDR2 is YYNGEE. CDR3 length: 14 residues. V was pared by 4 bases and J by 2 bases, with 3 bases of the junction left unmatched. The CDR3 reads CASSPGQGNTEAFF. DNA of the CDR3: TGTGCCAGCAGCCCGGGACAGGGAAACACTGAAGCTTTCTTT. The complete variable domain, with remaining parts taken from reference TRBV9 and TRBJ1-1, reads DSGVTQTPKHLITATGQRVTLRCSPRSGDLSVYWYQQSLDQGLQFLIQYYNGEERAKGNILERFSAQQFPDLHSELNLSSLELGDSALYFCASSPGQGNTEAFFGQGTRLTVV.

V and J are TRBV4-3 and TRBJ2-5, with TRBD1 matching over 8 bases. The DNA end is a closer match to TRBJ2-7, so the J assignment may be wrong. This CDR3 comprises 16 residues. The germline CDR1 and CDR2 sequences are LGHNA and YSLEER. Here the CDR3 DNA reads TGCGCCAGCAGCCAAGAGTCCAGGGGGCGAGAATACGAGCAGTACTTC. As protein: CASSQESRGREYEQYF.

The chain couples TRBV30 to TRBJ1-5; a weak D match, TRBD1 (5 bases). With 0 bases removed from V and 9 bases from J, the gap between germline ends came to 12 bases. Germline-derived CDR1 and CDR2 are GTSNPN and SVGIG (reference sequence). This CDR3 has 13 amino acids. The CDR3 sequence is CAWSVKGPGPQHF. In nucleotides, the CDR3 is TGTGCCTGGAGTGTAAAGGGGCCGGGGCCCCAGCATTTT.